A selection of T cell receptor beta chains follows, all from one sample in a study of cytomegalovirus exposure and HLA in healthy donors. TCRdb keeps only in-frame clones here, not all; method: immunoSEQ multiplex PCR. The sample lists over 110,000 clones; just under 85% were seen once. Sequencing was done on a sample of PBMCs. All receptors derive from a woman aged 60 to 75 in good health and CMV-seropositive. CDR3s include the opening cysteine and the closing phenylalanine or tryptophan. Fields, in order: J gene, D gene, V gene, CDR3 protein, CDR3 DNA. The D gene is left open where the match is weak.

j_call: TRBJ1-3; d_call: -; v_call: TRBV28; cdr3_aa: CASKQVPNTIYF; cdr3_nt: TGTGCCAGCAAACAGGTCCCTAACACCATATATTTT
j_call: TRBJ1-2; d_call: TRBD1; v_call: TRBV29-1; cdr3_aa: CSVGGRGAPGYTF; cdr3_nt: TGCAGCGTTGGAGGCAGGGGGGCACCTGGCTACACCTTC
j_call: TRBJ2-7; d_call: TRBD2; v_call: TRBV7-2; cdr3_aa: CASSRTSGRAPSSYEQYF; cdr3_nt: TGTGCCAGCAGCCGGACTAGCGGGAGGGCCCCCAGCTCCTACGAGCAGTACTTC
j_call: TRBJ2-7; d_call: -; v_call: TRBV5-1; cdr3_aa: CASSLGGRSYEQYF; cdr3_nt: TGCGCCAGCAGCTTGGGGGGCCGGTCCTACGAGCAGTACTTC
j_call: TRBJ2-7; d_call: -; v_call: TRBV5-8; cdr3_aa: CASSSTNSYEQYF; cdr3_nt: TGTGCCAGCAGCTCAACTAACTCCTACGAGCAGTACTTC
j_call: TRBJ2-6; d_call: TRBD1; v_call: TRBV27; cdr3_aa: CASSFDRDSSGANVLTF; cdr3_nt: TGTGCCAGCAGTTTCGACAGGGACAGCTCTGGGGCCAACGTCCTGACTTTC
j_call: TRBJ1-4; d_call: -; v_call: TRBV28; cdr3_aa: CASSFGGMDEKLFF; cdr3_nt: TGTGCCAGCAGTTTTGGAGGGATGGATGAAAAACTGTTTTTT
j_call: TRBJ2-1; d_call: -; v_call: TRBV7-9; cdr3_aa: CASSPPGLSLYNEQFF; cdr3_nt: TGTGCCAGCAGCCCCCCGGGACTCAGCCTATACAATGAGCAGTTCTTC
j_call: TRBJ2-6; d_call: TRBD1; v_call: TRBV28; cdr3_aa: CASSPSTGLSGANVLTF; cdr3_nt: TGTGCCAGCAGTCCTTCGACAGGGCTTTCTGGGGCCAACGTCCTGACTTTC
j_call: TRBJ1-1; d_call: -; v_call: TRBV14; cdr3_aa: CASSQANVKNTEAFF; cdr3_nt: TGTGCCAGCAGCCAAGCTAATGTTAAGAACACTGAAGCTTTCTTT